This T cell receptor (beta chain) was observed in a study of T cell responses to AZD1222 COVID-19 vaccine. Only in-frame clones appear in the TCRdb table, and some are missing; sequencing was by immunoSEQ multiplex PCR. The sample holds about 35,000 clones, about nine tenths seen once. Germline values: CDR1 SGHTA, CDR2 FQGNSA. The CDR3 is 17 amino acids. Trimming cost V 4 bases and J 2 bases, with 19 bases left between them. The study's findings and limits: Increases in Spike-specific TCR breadth and depth were seen after two AZD1222 doses. Just six or seven AZD1222 recipients tested seropositive at baseline.

Turning to this clone: Its antigen is unidentified.

Sequencing used peripheral blood, obtained 28 days after the second AZD1222 dose. V usage is TRBV7-2 and J usage is TRBJ2-3, with a weak D call TRBD1 (6 bases). This clonotype was sampled from an adult who received the AZD1222 COVID-19 vaccine. The CDR3 reads CASSSPSGQLLTDTQYF. CDR3 bases: TGTGCCAGCAGCTCACCTTCAGGACAGTTACTCACAGATACGCAGTATTTT. The variable domain in full, with the rest retrieved from reference TRBV7-2 and TRBJ2-3, is GAGVSQSPSNKVTEKGKDVELRCDPISGHTALYWYRQSLGQGLEFLIYFQGNSAPDKSGLPSDRFSAERTGGSVSTLTIQRTQQEDSAVYLCASSSPSGQLLTDTQYFGPGTRLTVL.